The clone carrying this T cell receptor (beta chain) has just a few counts. Antigen specificity is unknown. This sample stems from a study of T cells after yellow fever vaccination. For the study at large: SMART-Seq v4 Ultra Low Input prepared libraries from low-cell fractions.

Conversion of TCR transcripts into cDNA relied on 5'RACE template switching, which added a universal primer site and UMIs. TCRdb re-derived calls from the 5' RACE reads in MiXCR, one entry per CDR3 protein. The data contain a few hundred thousand distinct CDR3 sequences, around a sixth of them singletons. Study-level findings and limits: Clonotype sharing between CD4 and CD8 compartments was small. On re-exposure, the response was weaker but peaked faster, at day 5 versus 15.

V lost 0 bases and J lost 1; bases outside the gene matches: 11. The CDR3 length is 18 residues. CDR1 is SGDLS, CDR2 YYNGEE, per germline. This TCR derives from a man younger than 35 who received the YFV17D yellow fever vaccine. This material consisted of PBMCs, taken before the yellow fever booster vaccination. The chain has TRBV9 and TRBJ2-5, with TRBD1 identical over 8 bases. The CDR3 spells CASSVGGPGTGAQETQYF. The CDR3 DNA reads as TGTGCCAGCAGCGTAGGAGGGCCGGGGACAGGAGCCCAAGAGACCCAGTACTTC.